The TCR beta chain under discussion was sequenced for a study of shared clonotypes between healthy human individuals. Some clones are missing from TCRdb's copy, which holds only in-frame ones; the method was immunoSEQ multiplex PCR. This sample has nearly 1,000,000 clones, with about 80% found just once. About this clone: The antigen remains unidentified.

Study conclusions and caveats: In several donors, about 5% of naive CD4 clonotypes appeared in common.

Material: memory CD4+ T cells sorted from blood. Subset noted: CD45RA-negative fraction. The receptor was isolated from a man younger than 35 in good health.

CDR3 sequence: CASSSPGNLGYGYTF. DNA of the CDR3: TGCGCCAGCAGCTCTCCAGGGAATCTCGGATATGGCTACACCTTC. The chain employs TRBV5-1 and TRBJ1-2; possibly TRBD1 for D (5 bases). V was trimmed by 3 bases and J by 5 bases, leaving 17 bases between them. Germline values: CDR1 SGHRS, CDR2 YFSETQ. This CDR3 is built from 15 residues.